A selection of T cell receptor beta chains follows, all from one sample in a study of cytomegalovirus exposure and HLA in healthy donors. Assay used: immunoSEQ multiplex PCR; TCRdb lists only in-frame clones, some missing. The sample includes over 150,000 clones, 70% to 80% seen only once; the top ten take around 1.9%. The sequenced material came from PBMCs. These receptor sequences come from a man aged 30 to 45 in good health and CMV-seronegative. CDR3s include the opening cysteine and the closing phenylalanine or tryptophan. A D gene is named only where the DNA matches it firmly. Part of the rows lack a size; the others show once, few, many or a class for expanded clones.

TRBV5-1	NA	14	TRBJ2-2	once	CASSRRTGPGELFF	TGCGCCAGCAGCCGAAGAACAGGGCCCGGGGAGCTGTTTTTT
TRBV5-5	NA	14	TRBJ1-1	once	CASSLGGLNTEAFF	TGTGCCAGCAGCTTAGGGGGTCTGAACACTGAAGCTTTCTTT
TRBV29-1	NA	14	TRBJ2-3	NA	CSVAQGSGTDTQYF	TGCAGCGTGGCGCAGGGGAGTGGCACAGATACGCAGTATTTT
TRBV19	TRBD1	15	TRBJ1-2	NA	CASSPRTDRGDGYTF	TGTGCCAGTAGTCCCCGAACGGACAGGGGAGATGGCTACACCTTC
TRBV14	TRBD2	17	TRBJ2-5	few	CASSQGLWRGGQETQYF	TGTGCCAGCAGCCAGGGACTATGGCGGGGGGGACAAGAGACCCAGTACTTC
TRBV7-2	NA	15	TRBJ2-1	NA	CASSSSLQGSGEQFF	TGTGCCAGCAGCTCAAGCCTGCAGGGGAGCGGTGAGCAGTTCTTC
TRBV5-1	TRBD1	13	TRBJ2-1	NA	CASSLHQGEQQFF	TGCGCCAGCAGCTTGCACCAGGGGGAGCAGCAGTTCTTC
TRBV28	TRBD2	15	TRBJ2-3	NA	CASSLGLAATDTQYF	TGTGCCAGCAGTTTGGGACTAGCGGCGACAGATACGCAGTATTTT
TRBV6-5	NA	15	TRBJ2-1	NA	CASSRKGNSYNEQFF	TGTGCCAGCAGCCGTAAGGGGAACTCCTACAATGAGCAGTTCTTC
TRBV7-2	TRBD1	17	TRBJ2-1	few	CASSLAPGQGLNNEQFF	TGTGCCAGCAGCTTAGCTCCGGGACAGGGACTAAACAATGAGCAGTTCTTC
TRBV7-9	NA	16	TRBJ2-3	few	CASSLISGRLTDTQYF	TGTGCCAGCAGCTTAATTTCAGGGCGTTTAACAGATACGCAGTATTTT
TRBV19	NA	12	TRBJ1-1	NA	CASSVTGGWAFF	TGTGCCAGTAGTGTGACAGGCGGTTGGGCTTTCTTT
TRBV27	TRBD2	16	TRBJ2-7	few	CASSLLAGGSPYEQYF	TGTGCCAGCAGCCTTTTAGCGGGGGGTTCCCCCTACGAGCAGTACTTC
TRBV18	NA	17	TRBJ2-7	once	CASSPTRAAGTSYEQYF	TGTGCCAGCTCACCTACTCGCGCAGCGGGGACATCCTACGAGCAGTACTTC
TRBV30	NA	15	TRBJ1-2	NA	CAWSVSRGTWGGYPF	TGTGCCTGGAGTGTATCACGAGGGACTTGGGGTGGCTACCCCTTC
TRBV29-1	TRBD1	14	TRBJ2-3	NA	CSLMTGTNADTQYF	TGCAGCTTAATGACAGGGACCAATGCAGATACGCAGTATTTT
TRBV5-5	NA	16	TRBJ2-1	NA	CASNTDPGANYNEQFF	TGTGCCAGCAACACTGACCCAGGGGCTAACTACAATGAGCAGTTCTTC
TRBV7-6	TRBD1	17	TRBJ2-2	NA	CASSLGQGRLNTGELFF	TGTGCCAGCAGCTTAGGACAGGGGAGACTCAACACCGGGGAGCTGTTTTTT
TRBV25-1	NA	12	TRBJ1-2	NA	CASSGGPLGYTF	TGTGCCAGCAGTGGGGGGCCCCTTGGCTACACCTTC
TRBV14	NA	12	TRBJ2-7	NA	CASSQVPHEQYF	TGTGCCAGCAGCCAAGTCCCTCACGAGCAGTACTTC
TRBV28	TRBD2	16	TRBJ2-1	NA	CASSLEGLAVYNEQFF	TGTGCCAGCAGTTTAGAGGGACTAGCGGTCTACAATGAGCAGTTCTTC
TRBV19	TRBD1	13	TRBJ2-5	NA	CATRDRGRETQYF	TGTGCCACCAGGGACAGGGGAAGGGAGACCCAGTACTTC
TRBV4-3	NA	15	TRBJ1-1	few	CASSQTGTTALEAFF	TGCGCCAGCAGCCAGACCGGGACAACTGCTTTAGAAGCTTTCTTT